The 22 T cell receptor beta chains presented below share a single source sample, sequenced in a study of shared clonotypes between healthy human individuals. The table came from immunoSEQ multiplex PCR; TCRdb's copy has only in-frame clones and leaves some out. The sample lists 400,000 to 600,000 clones, about 76% seen once, with roughly an eighth in the top ten. Sequenced input: PBMCs. Receptors were obtained from a woman in her thirties or forties in good health. Some clones in this sample may be carry-over from other donors' samples.

V gene TRBV6-5 combines with J gene TRBJ2-5; 7 nucleotides line up with TRBD1. Trimming removed 4 bases from V and 5 bases from J; junction bases left unmatched: 7. The CDR3 covers 14 residues. CDR1 MNHEY and CDR2 SVGAGI come from the germline V gene. The CDR3 sequence is CASSLGGAGETQYF. The CDR3 DNA reads TGTGCCAGCAGTTTAGGGGGCGCCGGGGAGACCCAGTACTTC.

The CDR3 nucleotides read TGTGCCAGCAGTGAAGCTAGCGGGCGCACAGATACGCAGTATTTT. This codes for CASSEASGRTDTQYF. This rearrangement joins TRBV2 to TRBJ2-3; TRBD2 matches 7 bases. The CDR3 sequence is 15 residues long. CDR1 and CDR2 (germline): SNHLY, FYNNEI. With V trimmed by 0 bases and J by 1 base, 1 base remained unmatched.

The chain carries TRBV10-3 and TRBJ2-2, with D possibly matching TRBD2 (5 bases). Germline V gene sequence: CDR1 ENHRY, CDR2 SYGVKD. This CDR3 has 14 residues. V was pared by 4 bases and J by 3 bases, with 9 bases between. This chain's CDR3 is CAISGGRDTGELFF. CDR3 nucleotides: TGTGCCATCAGTGGAGGGCGAGACACCGGGGAGCTGTTTTTT.

The sample holds many counts of this clone. The chain links TRBV9 to TRBJ2-1; 7 nucleotides line up with TRBD2. Trimming took 0 bases from V and 15 from J; bases not matched to a gene: 15. Germline V CDR1 and CDR2: SGDLS, YYNGEE. The CDR3 has 15 residues. The CDR3 spells CASSVEGSGIAGLFF. The CDR3 region has the DNA TGTGCCAGCAGCGTAGAGGGTTCGGGAATAGCGGGTTTGTTCTTC.

The rearrangement joins TRBV19 to TRBJ1-3, with D tentatively TRBD1 (5 bases). This CDR3 has 14 residues. Germline CDR1 and CDR2: LNHDA and SQIVND (reference sequence). Trimming stripped 8 bases from V and 4 bases from J, with 15 bases between. In nucleotides, the CDR3 is TGTGCCAGTCATGTCCAGGGAGCAGGAAACACCATATATTTT. Its translation is CASHVQGAGNTIYF.

The chain recombines TRBV7-2 with TRBJ1-6; no clear D. Germline V CDR1 and CDR2: SGHTA, FQGNSA. Deletions cut 1 base from V and 10 bases from J, with 5 bases between. The CDR3 loop spans 12 amino acids. CDR3 nucleotide sequence: TGTGCCAGCAGCTTAGGGGCGTCACCCCTCCACTTT. Translated: CASSLGASPLHF.

The chain couples TRBV7-2 to TRBJ1-5; tentative D call: TRBD1 (6 bases). V dropped 10 bases and J dropped 1 base, with 17 bases sitting between them. The CDR3 sequence is 15 residues long. Germline-derived CDR1 and CDR2 are SGHTA and FQGNSA. The CDR3 region is CATRRRGNSNQPQHF. In DNA form, the CDR3 reads TGTGCCACCCGAAGGAGGGGGAACAGCAATCAGCCCCAGCATTTT.

This clone was recorded a few times. The V and J genes are TRBV6-6 and TRBJ2-7; perhaps TRBD1 as D (5 bases). V was clipped by 6 bases and J by 5 bases, with 14 bases between them. Per the germline V gene, CDR1 is MNHNY and CDR2 is SVGAGI (reference sequence). The CDR3 spans 13 residues. Here the CDR3 DNA reads TGTGCCAGCAGAACTGGGGCTAGGGACGAGCAGTACTTC. Translating gives CASRTGARDEQYF.

Worth noting for this clone: Other DNA sequences in this sample translate to the same CDR3. V gene TRBV6-1 combines with J gene TRBJ2-7, with TRBD1 matching 10 bases. From germline, CDR1 is MNHNS and CDR2 SASEGT. V dropped 0 bases and J dropped 4; count of bases not matched to a gene: 3. The CDR3 is made up of 15 amino acids. CDR3: CASSEAGTGAYEQYF. Written as DNA, the CDR3 is TGTGCCAGCAGTGAAGCGGGGACAGGGGCTTACGAGCAGTACTTC.

This chain connects TRBV30 to TRBJ2-5; 11 bases fit TRBD2. The J call could be wrong; TRBJ2-7 is a better fit for the DNA end. This CDR3 has 16 amino acids. CDR1 is GTSNPN and CDR2 is SVGIG in the germline V gene (reference sequence). This CDR3 reads CAWSSYQTSGTYEQYF. The CDR3 DNA is TGTGCCTGGAGTTCTTACCAGACTAGCGGGACCTACGAGCAGTACTTC.

V gene TRBV2 combines with J gene TRBJ2-7; D possibly matches TRBD1 or TRBD2 (6 bases each). There are 14 residues in the CDR3. V was clipped by 8 bases and J by 6 bases, with 20 bases between them. Looked up from germline, CDR1 is SNHLY and CDR2 is FYNNEI. The CDR3 here is CASGGWAEGSEQYF. CDR3 sequence (DNA): TGTGCCAGCGGGGGCTGGGCGGAGGGGAGCGAGCAGTACTTC.

This chain links TRBV6-1 with TRBJ1-1, with unresolved D. The V end was cut by 0 bases, the J end by 0 bases, with 8 bases between. The CDR3 loop spans 15 amino acids. Germline-derived CDR1 and CDR2 are MNHNS and SASEGT. The CDR3 spells CASSEAYGLNTEAFF. Written as DNA, the CDR3 is TGTGCCAGCAGTGAAGCTTACGGGTTGAACACTGAAGCTTTCTTT.

This clone was observed once. The gene calls are TRBV5-1 and TRBJ2-1; TRBD2 might be the D (6 bases). Trimming cost V 3 bases and J 9 bases, with 22 bases left between them. The CDR3 has 16 residues. Germline CDR1 is SGHRS and CDR2 is YFSETQ. CDR3: CASSSKTGLGIFEQFF. Written as DNA, the CDR3 is TGCGCCAGCAGCTCGAAGACGGGACTGGGGATCTTTGAGCAGTTCTTC.

This chain connects TRBV30 to TRBJ1-3, with no clear D. Trimming pared 5 bases from V and 0 bases from J, leaving 11 bases between. Per the germline V gene, CDR1 is GTSNPN and CDR2 is SVGIG (reference sequence). The CDR3 consists of 14 residues. The CDR3 region has the DNA TGTGCCTGGGGGCCCGGGGTCTCTGGAAACACCATATATTTT. Translating gives CAWGPGVSGNTIYF.

The chain links TRBV5-5 to TRBJ2-7, with a possible D match to TRBD2 (6 bases). The germline gives CDR1 SGHKS, CDR2 YYEKEE (reference sequence). The CDR3 covers 14 residues. The V gene lost 2 bases and the J gene lost 1 base, with 10 bases spanning the gap. CDR3 loop: CASSFRGSSYEQYF. The CDR3 DNA is TGTGCCAGCAGCTTTCGGGGGTCTTCCTACGAGCAGTACTTC.

The rearrangement joins TRBV28 to TRBJ2-7, with D perhaps TRBD1 (6 bases). Trimming removed 7 bases from V and 1 base from J, with 11 bases in between. CDR3 length: 13 residues. The germline CDR1 and CDR2 sequences are MDHEN and SYDVKM. The CDR3 here is CASTLTGSYEQYF. The DNA for the CDR3 is TGTGCCAGCACCCTTACAGGGTCCTACGAGCAGTACTTC. Based on the CDR3 plus reference TRBV28 and TRBJ2-7, the full variable domain is DVKVTQSSRYLVKRTGEKVFLECVQDMDHENMFWYRQDPGLGLRLIYFSYDVKMKEKGDIPEGYSVSREKKERFSLILESASTNQTSMYLCASTLTGSYEQYFGPGTRLTVT.

The chain joins TRBV2 to TRBJ2-2; D is unresolved. V lost 6 bases and J 0 bases, leaving 8 bases between the germline ends. CDR3 length: 14 amino acids. Looked up from germline, CDR1 is SNHLY and CDR2 is FYNNEI. The CDR3 is CASRAGANTGELFF. CDR3 sequence (DNA): TGTGCCAGCAGGGCAGGAGCGAACACCGGGGAGCTGTTTTTT.

The chain joins TRBV11-2 to TRBJ1-2, with 7 bases matching TRBD1. The CDR3 totals 14 residues. Germline V CDR1 and CDR2: SGHAT, FQNNGV. V gave up 3 bases and J gave up 2 bases; unmatched junction bases: 3. The CDR3 DNA reads TGTGCCAGCAGCTTCGGACAGGAAAACTATGGCTACACCTTC. Protein product: CASSFGQENYGYTF.

This chain links TRBV7-8 with TRBJ2-2; the match to TRBD2 covers 12 bases. V trimming: 5 bases; J trimming: 1 base; junction bases outside the gene matches: 5. CDR3 length: 17 amino acids. The V gene's germline CDR1 is SGHVS and CDR2 FQNEAQ. CDR3 bases: TGTGCCAGCAGCCCCCCTAGCGGGAGGGTGAACACCGGGGAGCTGTTTTTT. Amino acids: CASSPPSGRVNTGELFF.

This chain connects TRBV14 to TRBJ2-5; 9 bases align to TRBD1. The CDR3 sequence is 15 residues long. Trimming removed 1 base from V and 5 bases from J; junction bases left unmatched: 5. CDR1 is SGHDN and CDR2 is FVKESK in the germline V gene. CDR3 sequence (DNA): TGTGCCAGCAGCCAAGCTCATACAGGGGGCGAGACCCAGTACTTC. As protein: CASSQAHTGGETQYF.

The rearrangement joins TRBV19 to TRBJ1-1; TRBD1 matches 7 bases. CDR3 length: 15 residues. Germline V gene data show CDR1 as LNHDA and CDR2 as SQIVND (reference sequence). Unmatched junction bases numbered 5, after V lost 4 bases and J lost 0 bases. The CDR3 protein is CASSRTGAVNTEAFF. CDR3 DNA sequence: TGTGCCAGTAGTAGAACAGGGGCGGTGAACACTGAAGCTTTCTTT. The complete variable domain, with remaining parts taken from reference TRBV19 and TRBJ1-1, reads DGGITQSPKYLFRKEGQNVTLSCEQNLNHDAMYWYRQDPGQGLRLIYYSQIVNDFQKGDIAEGYSVSREKKESFPLTVTSAQKNPTAFYLCASSRTGAVNTEAFFGQGTRLTVV.

J is TRBJ2-2 and V is TRBV10-3, with 9 bases that match TRBD1. This CDR3 has 15 amino acids. CDR1 ENHRY and CDR2 SYGVKD come from the germline V gene. The V and J ends lost 3 bases and 5 bases, in that order; junction bases with no gene match: 4. The CDR3 protein is CAISDYRGPTGELFF. CDR3 DNA sequence: TGTGCCATCAGTGACTACAGGGGGCCGACCGGGGAGCTGTTTTTT.